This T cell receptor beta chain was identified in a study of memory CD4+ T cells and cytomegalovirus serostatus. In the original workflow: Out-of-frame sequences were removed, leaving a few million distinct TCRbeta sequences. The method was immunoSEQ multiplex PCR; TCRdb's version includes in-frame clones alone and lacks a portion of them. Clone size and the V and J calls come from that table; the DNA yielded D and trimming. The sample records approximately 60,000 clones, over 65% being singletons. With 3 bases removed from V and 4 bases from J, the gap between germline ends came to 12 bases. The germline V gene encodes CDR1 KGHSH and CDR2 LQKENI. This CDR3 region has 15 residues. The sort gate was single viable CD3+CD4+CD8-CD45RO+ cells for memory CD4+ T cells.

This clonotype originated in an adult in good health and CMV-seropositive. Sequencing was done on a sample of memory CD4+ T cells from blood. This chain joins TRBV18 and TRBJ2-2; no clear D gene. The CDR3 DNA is TGTGCCAGCTCACCTGGAATGGTGACCACCGGGGAGCTGTTTTTT. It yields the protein CASSPGMVTTGELFF.